Sequencing of this T cell receptor beta chain was carried out in a study of T cell responses to AZD1222 COVID-19 vaccine. The wider study: The analysis combined second doses at about 4 or about 12 weeks.

With regard to this clone: Its antigen is not identified.

Broader study findings: Repertoires were obtained solely post-peak T cell response.

Produced via immunoSEQ multiplex PCR; TCRdb's table is partial and in-frame only. The data contain 96,000 or so clones, 80% to 90% of them singletons. CDR3 length: 12 amino acids. Germline V gene sequence: CDR1 MDHEN, CDR2 SYDVKM. V lost 7 bases, J lost 9 bases, and 6 bases stayed unmatched. This clonotype was obtained from an adult in good health. The chain has TRBV28 and TRBJ1-2; 9 bases align to TRBD1. The sequenced sample was peripheral blood, obtained on day 0 of AZD1222 vaccination. The CDR3 DNA is TGTGCCAGCACCGCGGACAGGGGCCGCTACACCTTC. It yields the protein CASTADRGRYTF.